The clone carrying this T cell receptor (beta chain) has only one observation. The ends were cut back, 8 bases at V and 5 bases at J, with 13 bases in the middle. The CDR3 is 14 residues long. Germline V gene lookup returns CDR1 LNHDA and CDR2 SQIVND (reference sequence). These data come from a study of cytomegalovirus exposure and HLA in healthy donors. PCR primers comprised 60 Vbeta and 13 Jbeta primers. Using immunoSEQ multiplex PCR, the repertoire was profiled, and TCRdb retains in-frame clones only, with some absent. Of more than 140,000 clones listed, around 65% were seen once; the top ten hold around 3%.

The source of this sequence is a woman between 25 and 40 years old in good health and CMV-seropositive. The genes are TRBV19 and TRBJ2-6, with D uncertain. The material sequenced was PBMCs. For the CDR3, the DNA is TGTGCCAGTGGGTTTCGGGTCCGGGCCAACGTCCTGACTTTC. Its translation: CASGFRVRANVLTF.